The 14 T cell receptor beta chains below all came from one sample that was sequenced in a study of Tregs in tolerant kidney transplant recipients. TCRdb's table, derived via immunoSEQ multiplex PCR, lists solely in-frame clones and lacks some. This repertoire shows 75,000 to 85,000 clones, about 91% found once; its top ten account for 0.34%. Sequencing used Tregs from blood, obtained before the transplant. The receptor source for this set is a human donor who received a combined kidney and bone marrow transplant.

The chain combines TRBV6-5 with TRBJ1-2; tentative D call: TRBD1 (5 bases). CDR1 is MNHEY, CDR2 SVGAGI, per germline. This CDR3 is built from 12 residues. V lost 6 bases, J lost 4 bases, and 9 bases lay in between. CDR3 nucleotide sequence: TGTGCCAGCAGACACCAGGGCTATGGCTACACCTTC. Its protein is CASRHQGYGYTF.

The chain joins TRBV2 to TRBJ2-7; D possibly corresponds to TRBD2 (7 bases). V was clipped by 4 bases and J by 6 bases, with 19 bases between them. CDR3 length: 15 amino acids. CDR1 is SNHLY, CDR2 FYNNEI, per germline. The CDR3 here is CASSVRAGEGGEQYF. As DNA, the CDR3 is TGTGCCAGCAGTGTTAGGGCGGGAGAAGGGGGCGAGCAGTACTTC.

The chain has TRBV18 and TRBJ2-3; 8 bases are shared with TRBD2. The CDR3 is 16 amino acids. The germline gives CDR1 KGHSH, CDR2 LQKENI. V lost 8 bases and J lost 2; bases outside the gene matches: 12. CDR3: CASAAGGLGVTDTQYF. The CDR3, as DNA: TGTGCCAGCGCAGCTGGGGGACTAGGCGTCACAGATACGCAGTATTTT. The variable domain in full, completed from reference TRBV18 and TRBJ2-3, reads NAGVMQNPRHLVRRRGQEARLRCSPMKGHSHVYWYRQLPEEGLKFMVYLQKENIIDESGMPKERFSAEFPKEGPSILRIQQVVRGDSAAYFCASAAGGLGVTDTQYFGPGTRLTVL.

The V call is TRBV7-2, the J call TRBJ1-6, with TRBD1 matching 10 bases. The CDR3 consists of 15 residues. The germline V gene encodes CDR1 SGHTA and CDR2 FQGNSA. J gave up 10 bases and V 6 bases, and 9 bases lay outside the gene matches. The CDR3 DNA reads TGTGCCAGCAGACGGGACAGGGGAAGAGAATCACCCCTCCACTTT. Translating gives CASRRDRGRESPLHF.

The V call is TRBV29-1, the J call TRBJ1-4; no definite D call. The germline CDR1 and CDR2 sequences are SQVTM and ANQGSEA. V dropped 7 bases and J dropped 8 bases, with 14 bases sitting between them. The CDR3 spans 12 residues. Here the CDR3 reads CSGRATGEKLFF. The CDR3 region has the DNA TGCAGCGGCCGGGCCACGGGAGAAAAACTGTTTTTT.

The rearrangement uses TRBV5-4 and TRBJ2-1; 12 bases line up with TRBD2. V lost 0 bases and J lost 5; bases outside the gene matches: 9. The CDR3 totals 18 residues. Germline assignment: CDR1 SGHNT and CDR2 YYREEE (reference sequence). The CDR3 loop is CASSLGGLTSGRHNEQFF. The CDR3 DNA is TGTGCCAGCAGCTTGGGGGGGTTGACTAGCGGGAGACACAATGAGCAGTTCTTC. Based on the CDR3 plus reference TRBV5-4 and TRBJ2-1, the full variable domain is ETGVTQSPTHLIKTRGQQVTLRCSSQSGHNTVSWYQQALGQGPQFIFQYYREEENGRGNFPPRFSGLQFPNYSSELNVNALELDDSALYLCASSLGGLTSGRHNEQFFGPGTRLTVL.

The chain combines TRBV7-6 with TRBJ2-7; tentatively, D is TRBD1 (6 bases). Per germline, CDR1 SGHVS and CDR2 FNYEAQ. V was pared by 5 bases and J by 1 base, with 15 bases between. The CDR3 extends over 15 amino acids. This CDR3 reads CASSKGGRDSYEQYF. For the CDR3, the DNA is TGTGCCAGCAGCAAAGGGGGACGAGATTCCTACGAGCAGTACTTC.

The chain has TRBV5-5 and TRBJ1-2, with a tentative D call TRBD1 (6 bases). There are 14 residues in the CDR3. The germline V and J ends were trimmed by 1 base and 2 bases, with 9 bases remaining between them. The germline V gene has CDR1 SGHKS and CDR2 YYEKEE (reference sequence). CDR3 protein: CASSLPQGNYGYTF. The CDR3 DNA reads TGTGCCAGCAGCTTGCCCCAGGGGAACTATGGCTACACCTTC.

The genes are TRBV9 and TRBJ1-3; no firm D call. CDR1 is SGDLS and CDR2 is YYNGEE in the germline V gene. V was pared by 4 bases and J by 4 bases, with 15 bases between. This CDR3 comprises 15 residues. This CDR3 is CASSPPGGRGNTIYF. The CDR3 coding sequence is TGTGCCAGCAGCCCCCCTGGCGGCCGGGGAAACACCATATATTTT.

The chain employs TRBV29-1 and TRBJ1-4; D ambiguous. The germline gives CDR1 SQVTM, CDR2 ANQGSEA. The CDR3 sequence is 12 residues long. V was clipped by 7 bases and J by 0 bases, with 6 bases between them. CDR3 in amino acids: CSAYTTNEKLFF. CDR3 bases: TGCAGCGCTTATACAACTAATGAAAAACTGTTTTTT.

CDR3 in DNA: TGTGCCAGTAGTACTACAGGGTTGGGTTCACCCCTCCACTTT. This encodes CASSTTGLGSPLHF. The V call is TRBV19, the J call TRBJ1-6; tentatively, D is TRBD1 (6 bases). CDR3 length equals 14 residues. CDR1 and CDR2 from the germline V gene are LNHDA and SQIVND (reference sequence). The V and J ends lost 4 bases and 9 bases respectively, with 13 bases between them.

V is TRBV15 and J is TRBJ2-7, with 9 nucleotides matching TRBD1. CDR3 length: 16 residues. The V gene's germline CDR1 is LNHNV and CDR2 YYDKDF (reference sequence). V was pared by 3 bases and J by 5 bases, with 11 bases of the junction left unmatched. Here the CDR3 DNA reads TGTGCCACCAGCAGGTCCCCGGGACAGGGTCAAGACGAGCAGTACTTC. Its protein product is CATSRSPGQGQDEQYF.

The chain links TRBV5-5 to TRBJ1-3; no definite D call. This CDR3 has 15 amino acids. Looked up from germline, CDR1 is SGHKS and CDR2 is YYEKEE (reference sequence). V gave up 1 base and J gave up 0 bases, with 8 bases separating them. The CDR3 loop reads CASSLYLNSGNTIYF. The CDR3 DNA reads as TGTGCCAGCAGCTTGTATCTGAACTCTGGAAACACCATATATTTT.

In its sample, this clone was seen a few times. The chain employs TRBV7-9 and TRBJ1-5; 8 positions agree with TRBD1. The V gene end was trimmed by 4 bases and the J gene end by 3 bases; junction bases not matched to a gene: 8. Germline V lookup: CDR1 SEHNR, CDR2 FQNEAQ (reference sequence). CDR3 size: 16 residues. The CDR3 sequence: CASSSGTGTSNQPQHF. The CDR3 bases are TGTGCCAGCAGCTCTGGGACAGGAACATCCAATCAGCCCCAGCATTTT.